This TCR beta chain was observed in a study of blood T cell repertoires in COVID-19. Contact with a PCR-confirmed or clinician-diagnosed COVID-19 case occurred within 2 weeks of entry. Germline V gene lookup returns CDR1 MGHRA and CDR2 YSYEKL. The CDR3 is made up of 16 amino acids. Trimming removed 0 bases from V and 6 bases from J, with 18 bases in between. As handled by the study authors: Researchers report that nucleated cell counts were estimated from reference gene primer amplification. Sequencing used immunoSEQ multiplex PCR; TCRdb keeps in-frame clones, though not all of them. V, J and clone size derive from that table, while D and trimming were established from the DNA sequence. The sample shows 250,000 to 300,000 clones, approximately 78% of them seen only once.

The sample was PBMCs or T cells enriched from blood (not recorded which). The receptor was isolated from a man aged 40-50 years who had been exposed to COVID-19. The rearrangement uses TRBV4-1 and TRBJ2-7, with D perhaps TRBD2 (6 bases). The CDR3 DNA is TGCGCCAGCAGCCAAGATTTCCCAGCGGGTGTCGGCGAGCAGTACTTC. As protein: CASSQDFPAGVGEQYF.